This TCR beta chain was retrieved from a study of OX40 agonist ivuxolimab in advanced cancers. Study context: Checkpoint inhibitors had been given previously to 40% of patients.

Sequencing used immunoSEQ multiplex PCR; TCRdb keeps in-frame clones, though not all of them. The data contain around 40,000 clones, more than 85% of them singletons. The germline CDR1 and CDR2 sequences are SGHNT and YENEEA. The V end lost 4 bases, the J end lost 2 bases, and 15 bases lay between the germline ends. The CDR3 has 16 residues. J is TRBJ2-1 and V is TRBV11-3; tentative D call: TRBD2 (6 bases). The sequence was obtained from an adult with an advanced solid tumor such as melanoma, head and neck, liver or kidney cancer. The sample was CD4+ or CD8+ T cells sorted from blood, taken in a trial of the OX40 agonist ivuxolimab. The CDR3 DNA is TGTGCCAGCAGCTCGGGGACTGGCAGCGCCTACAATGAGCAGTTCTTC. Its protein is CASSSGTGSAYNEQFF.